This TCR beta chain derives from a study of human T cells and chemical hapten exposure. Time point noted: patch test 1, 2 weeks after DPC sensitization. The treatment was: therapeutic diphenylcyclopropenone sensitization with weekly scalp DPC. Germline V CDR1 and CDR2: MDHEN, SYDVKM. The CDR3 extends over 15 amino acids. Unmatched junction bases numbered 11, after V lost 8 bases and J lost 3 bases. This clonotype has a handful of counts. One entry per CDR3 protein results from TCRdb running MiXCR on the RACE reads. Of 150,000 or so distinct CDR3 sequences listed, approximately 15% are singletons. The source was whole blood, collected in connection with sensitization to the hapten diphenylcyclopropenone (DPC). The sequence derives from a woman aged 25 to 39 with alopecia areata. Some clones in this sample may be carry-over from other donors' samples. The chain has TRBV28 and TRBJ1-2; 8 nucleotides align to TRBD1. The DNA of the CDR3 is TGTGCCAGCGGGGCAGGGGGCGCCTGGGACTATGGCTACACCTTC. This encodes CASGAGGAWDYGYTF.